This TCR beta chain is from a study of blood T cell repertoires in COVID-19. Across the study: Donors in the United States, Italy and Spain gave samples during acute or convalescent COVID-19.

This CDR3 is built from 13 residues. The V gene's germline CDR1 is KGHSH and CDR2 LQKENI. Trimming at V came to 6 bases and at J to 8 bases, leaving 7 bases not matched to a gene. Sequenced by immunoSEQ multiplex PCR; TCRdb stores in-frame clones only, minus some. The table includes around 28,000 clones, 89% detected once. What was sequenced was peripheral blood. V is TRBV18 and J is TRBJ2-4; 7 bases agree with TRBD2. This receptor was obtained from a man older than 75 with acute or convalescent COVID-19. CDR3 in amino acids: CASSYGGRDIQYF. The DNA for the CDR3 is TGTGCCAGCTCCTACGGGGGGAGAGACATTCAGTACTTC.